Shown below are 22 T cell receptor beta chains from a single sample sequenced in a study of shared clonotypes between healthy human individuals. Selected positively for CCR7 and CD45RO-negative, naive CD8 cells excluded terminally differentiated effector memory CD45RA+ cells. Measured with immunoSEQ multiplex PCR; TCRdb has only the in-frame clones, and not every one. The sample consists of around 650,000 clones, approximately 96% of them appearing once. The sample comprised naive CD8+ T cells sorted from blood. These receptors all stem from a woman in her 30s in good health.

The chain combines TRBV6-1 with TRBJ2-2, with D possibly matching TRBD2 (6 bases). CDR1 and CDR2 from the germline V gene are MNHNS and SASEGT. The length of the CDR3 is 16 residues. Trimming removed 2 bases at V and 0 bases at J, with 10 bases between. The chain's CDR3 is CASSEMGLTNTGELFF. The CDR3 DNA reads TGTGCCAGCAGTGAAATGGGACTTACGAACACCGGGGAGCTGTTTTTT.

This clone has a handful of counts. J is TRBJ1-1 and V is TRBV4-2; TRBD1 might be the D (5 bases). CDR3 size: 13 residues. V lost 4 bases and J 2 bases, leaving 8 bases between the germline ends. Germline-derived CDR1 and CDR2 are LGHNA and YNFKEQ. The CDR3 DNA follows: TGTGCCAGCAGCCCGGGGGGAAACACTGAAGCTTTCTTT. This gives the protein CASSPGGNTEAFF.

The CDR3 DNA reads TGTGCCAGCAGCCAAGAAGCGGGAGTGGATGAGACCCAGTACTTC. This sequence encodes CASSQEAGVDETQYF. This rearrangement joins TRBV4-2 to TRBJ2-5; 8 bases are shared with TRBD2. Germline values: CDR1 LGHNA, CDR2 YNFKEQ. Trimming removed 0 bases from V and 5 bases from J; junction bases left unmatched: 5. There are 15 residues in the CDR3.

This sequence joins TRBV19 and TRBJ2-1, with unresolved D. This CDR3 spans 13 amino acids. Germline V lookup: CDR1 LNHDA, CDR2 SQIVND (reference sequence). V gave up 2 bases and J gave up 8 bases, with 10 bases separating them. CDR3: CASSISQDHEQFF. In DNA form, the CDR3 reads TGTGCCAGTAGTATATCTCAGGATCATGAGCAGTTCTTC.

The CDR3 spells CASSATPDSSYEQYF. The CDR3 bases are TGTGCCAGCAGCGCAACCCCGGACAGTTCCTACGAGCAGTACTTC. The chain employs TRBV11-2 and TRBJ2-7; TRBD1 might be the D (6 bases). CDR3 length equals 15 residues. From germline, CDR1 is SGHAT and CDR2 FQNNGV. V gave up 5 bases and J gave up 1 base, with 15 bases separating them.

This rearrangement joins TRBV19 to TRBJ2-7; D gene unclear. The germline V and J ends were trimmed by 4 bases and 2 bases, with 9 bases remaining between them. The CDR3 totals 13 residues. Per germline, CDR1 LNHDA and CDR2 SQIVND (reference sequence). In DNA, the CDR3 is TGTGCCAGTAGTACGACGGTCACCTACGAGCAGTACTTC. Translation gives CASSTTVTYEQYF.

This CDR3 is CASSHDIDGSTDTQYF. Here the CDR3 DNA reads TGTGCCAGCAGCCATGACATAGACGGAAGCACAGATACGCAGTATTTT. The V and J genes are TRBV9 and TRBJ2-3; D gene ambiguous. V lost 4 bases and J 0 bases, leaving 15 bases between the germline ends. Germline assignment: CDR1 SGDLS and CDR2 YYNGEE. The CDR3 contains 16 residues.

The V gene is TRBV6-5, the J gene TRBJ1-2, with no clear D. The germline V gene has CDR1 MNHEY and CDR2 SVGAGI. CDR3 size: 13 residues. The V end lost 5 bases, the J end lost 2 bases, and 9 bases lay between the germline ends. In nucleotides, the CDR3 is TGTGCCAGCAGTCCTCTCGCCAACTATGGCTACACCTTC. This sequence encodes CASSPLANYGYTF.

V gene TRBV27 combines with J gene TRBJ2-3; 12 bases map to TRBD2. The CDR3 length is 15 residues. CDR1 is MNHEY, CDR2 SMNVEV, per germline (reference sequence). V shed 4 bases, J shed 5 bases, and the junction held 4 bases outside the gene matches. Here the CDR3 DNA reads TGTGCCAGCAGTTGGACTAGCGGGATGGGAGATACGCAGTATTTT. Translating it yields CASSWTSGMGDTQYF.

This clone appeared a single time. The chain employs TRBV9 and TRBJ1-2, with D perhaps TRBD1 (6 bases). V lost 1 base and J 6 bases, leaving 19 bases between the germline ends. The V gene's germline CDR1 is SGDLS and CDR2 YYNGEE. There are 16 residues in the CDR3. DNA for the CDR3: TGTGCCAGCAGCGTATATGAGGGGGATGGCGAGAATGGCTACACCTTC. Its protein is CASSVYEGDGENGYTF.

The CDR3 DNA reads as TGTGCCAGCAGCTCCGGGTTCTCCTACAATGAGCAGTTCTTC. This gives the protein CASSSGFSYNEQFF. The V and J genes are TRBV5-8 and TRBJ2-1; no clear D. Trimming stripped 3 bases from V and 0 bases from J, with 7 bases between. The CDR3 is 14 residues long. Germline V gene data show CDR1 as SGHTS and CDR2 as YDEGEE.

The J gene is TRBJ2-1, the V gene TRBV9; 7 bases are a match to TRBD1. The CDR3 runs 15 residues. The V gene end was trimmed by 0 bases and the J gene end by 6 bases; junction bases not matched to a gene: 6. Germline V gene data show CDR1 as SGDLS and CDR2 as YYNGEE. CDR3 in amino acids: CASSVEGADINEQFF. The CDR3 nucleotides are TGTGCCAGCAGCGTAGAGGGGGCGGATATCAATGAGCAGTTCTTC.

J is TRBJ2-7 and V is TRBV30, with TRBD2 identical over 8 bases. The junction had 6 bases not matched to a gene; V was cut back by 0 bases and J by 5 bases. This CDR3 is built from 14 residues. Germline assignment: CDR1 GTSNPN and CDR2 SVGIG (reference sequence). This CDR3 is CAWSVGSGSDEQYF. In DNA form, the CDR3 reads TGTGCCTGGAGTGTGGGAAGCGGGAGCGACGAGCAGTACTTC.

The V and J genes are TRBV9 and TRBJ2-5; TRBD2 matches at 9 bases. Germline V lookup: CDR1 SGDLS, CDR2 YYNGEE. V lost 3 bases and J lost 5; bases outside the gene matches: 8. The CDR3 contains 15 residues. This CDR3 reads CASSASGRRGETQYF. CDR3 coding DNA: TGTGCCAGCAGCGCAAGCGGGAGGCGGGGTGAGACCCAGTACTTC.

The chain has TRBV19 and TRBJ2-7, with D possibly matching TRBD1 (6 bases). The CDR3 loop spans 17 amino acids. Trimming cost V 4 bases and J 2 bases, with 21 bases left between them. Germline CDR1 and CDR2: LNHDA and SQIVND (reference sequence). This chain's CDR3 is CASSTLPGGEGAYEQYF. CDR3 DNA sequence: TGTGCCAGTAGTACTCTCCCCGGAGGTGAGGGGGCCTACGAGCAGTACTTC.

The V call is TRBV10-3, the J call TRBJ2-2, with 11 bases matching TRBD2. V lost 7 bases and J lost 0; bases outside the gene matches: 4. The CDR3 loop spans 16 amino acids. Germline CDR1 reads ENHRY; CDR2 reads SYGVKD. CDR3 residues: CAITKGLAANTGELFF. CDR3 sequence (DNA): TGTGCCATCACTAAGGGACTAGCGGCGAACACCGGGGAGCTGTTTTTT.

The DNA of the CDR3 is TGTGCCAGCAGTTTATTAGGGCTCTCCAGGTACGAGCAGTACTTC. Translated: CASSLLGLSRYEQYF. The V call is TRBV27, the J call TRBJ2-7; D is unclear. The CDR3 is 15 residues long. CDR1 MNHEY and CDR2 SMNVEV come from the germline V gene (reference sequence). Trimming cost V 1 base and J 4 bases, with 14 bases left between them.

The chain links TRBV9 to TRBJ2-1; 14 bases are a match to TRBD2. J was trimmed by 7 bases and V by 3 bases; bases with no gene match: 3. CDR1 and CDR2 from the germline V gene are SGDLS and YYNGEE. This CDR3 region has 15 residues. The CDR3 DNA is TGTGCCAGCAGCGGGGGGACTAGCGGGAGAAATGAGCAGTTCTTC. It encodes CASSGGTSGRNEQFF. Using reference TRBV9 and TRBJ2-1 for the parts outside the CDR3, the full variable domain is DSGVTQTPKHLITATGQRVTLRCSPRSGDLSVYWYQQSLDQGLQFLIQYYNGEERAKGNILERFSAQQFPDLHSELNLSSLELGDSALYFCASSGGTSGRNEQFFGPGTRLTVL.

Worth noting for this clone: The sample contains more than one DNA sequence encoding this CDR3. V gene TRBV15 combines with J gene TRBJ1-5; D gene ambiguous. Germline V gives CDR1 LNHNV, CDR2 YYDKDF (reference sequence). The CDR3 extends over 15 amino acids. The V end lost 0 bases, the J end lost 0 bases, and 6 bases lay between the germline ends. The CDR3 sequence: CATSRDRGSNQPQHF. CDR3 nucleotides: TGTGCCACCAGCAGAGATCGGGGTAGCAATCAGCCCCAGCATTTT.

The rearrangement links TRBV5-1 to TRBJ1-1, with D unclear. The CDR3 covers 11 residues. The germline V gene has CDR1 SGHRS and CDR2 YFSETQ. V was clipped by 4 bases and J by 8 bases, with 9 bases between them. The CDR3 region has the DNA TGCGCCAGCAGCGCCGGACCGGAAGCTTTCTTT. Amino acids: CASSAGPEAFF.

This chain links TRBV13 with TRBJ2-5; TRBD1 matches at 9 bases. V shed 6 bases, J shed 2 bases, and the junction held 1 base outside the gene matches. This CDR3 comprises 13 residues. The germline V gene encodes CDR1 PRHDT and CDR2 FYEKMQ (reference sequence). CDR3 sequence (DNA): TGTGCCAGCAGGGACAGGGGACAAGAGACCCAGTACTTC. Amino acids: CASRDRGQETQYF.

This chain links TRBV27 with TRBJ1-1; perhaps TRBD1 as D (6 bases). V lost 4 bases and J 0 bases, leaving 12 bases between the germline ends. The CDR3 extends over 15 amino acids. Germline lookup yields CDR1 MNHEY and CDR2 SMNVEV (reference sequence). The CDR3 bases are TGTGCCAGCAGTTCCGAGGGACAATTGAACACTGAAGCTTTCTTT. Translation: CASSSEGQLNTEAFF.